This T cell receptor (beta chain) appears in the sequencing data of a study of vaccination and CD4 T cells after COVID-19. Whole-study results and caveats: A median of around 90% of reactive clones, in convalescent patients, became evident only post-vaccination.

As regards this clonotype: Its target is not known.

CD4+ T cells that had been cultured provided DNA sequenced with the Oncomine TCR Beta short-read assay. The source of extracted genomic DNA was cultured CD4+ T cells. TCRdb re-called the PCR reads through MiXCR, storing one row per CDR3 protein. This sample carries 11,000 to 15,000 distinct CDR3 sequences, about 59% of them seen once, and the ten largest clones take roughly 7.3%. Described treatment: roughly ten-day PBMC culture with coronavirus spike peptide pools or control peptides (ViraFEST assay). TCR sequencing followed the expansion of antigen-specific T cells with peptide pools in ViraFEST. After removal of 8 bases from V and 5 bases from J, the junction contained 8 bases not matched to a gene. Germline lookup yields CDR1 SGHTA and CDR2 FQGNSA. The CDR3 is 13 residues long.

Sequencing was done on a sample of CD4+ T cells from blood, cultured in vitro. The gene calls are TRBV7-2 and TRBJ1-1, with 7 bases lining up with TRBD1. This receptor was obtained from a human donor who had recovered from COVID-19. CDR3 amino acids: CASREGGVTEAFF. DNA for the CDR3: TGTGCCAGCCGCGAAGGGGGCGTAACTGAAGCTTTCTTT.